This note documents a single T cell receptor (beta chain) sequence. Its cognate antigen is unknown. V was cut by 2 bases and J by 7 bases, with 9 bases left in between. CDR1 and CDR2 from the germline V gene are MNHEY and SMNVEV (reference sequence). The CDR3 runs to 12 residues. The data stem from a study of vaccination and CD4 T cells after COVID-19. As for treatment: roughly ten-day PBMC culture with coronavirus spike peptide pools or control peptides (ViraFEST assay). The Oncomine TCR Beta short-read assay generated sequence data from the DNA of cultured CD4+ T cells. TCRdb recomputed calls from the PCR reads with MiXCR, one row per CDR3 protein. The sample yields 13,000 or so distinct CDR3 sequences, roughly 60% seen once.

The clonotype comes from a human donor who had recovered from COVID-19. Material for sequencing was CD4+ T cells from blood, cultured in vitro. The gene calls are TRBV27 and TRBJ2-7; D possibly corresponds to TRBD2 (5 bases). In DNA form, the CDR3 reads TGTGCCAGCAGTTTAGGACCGGGGGAGCAGTACTTC. Its translation is CASSLGPGEQYF.